The rows below give T cell receptor beta chains drawn from one sample of a study of cytomegalovirus exposure and HLA in healthy donors. The table came from immunoSEQ multiplex PCR; TCRdb's copy has only in-frame clones and leaves some out. The sample lists around 90,000 clones, 55% to 65% occurring once. The sample consisted of PBMCs. These TCRs come from a human donor in good health. The CDR3 runs from the conserved cysteine through the conserved F or W. D genes are given only for firm matches. Some rows have no size entry. The others give once, few or many, or a class for an expanded clone.

>TRBV9|16|TRBJ2-7|TRBD2|.
CASSVGGGTSLYEQYF
TGTGCCAGCAGCGTAGGAGGTGGGACTAGTCTCTACGAGCAGTACTTC
>TRBV15|13|TRBJ2-7|.|few
CATSHSPIYEQYF
TGTGCCACCAGCCACAGTCCAATCTACGAGCAGTACTTC
>TRBV7-6|16|TRBJ2-2|TRBD2|.
CASSSLAGGYTGELFF
TGTGCCAGCAGCTCACTAGCGGGGGGGTACACCGGGGAGCTGTTTTTT
>TRBV6-5|15|TRBJ2-5|TRBD1|.
CASSYSFRGRETQYF
TGTGCCAGCAGTTACTCGTTCAGGGGGCGAGAGACCCAGTACTTC
>TRBV6-5|14|TRBJ2-7|TRBD1|few
CASTYRDRVHEQYF
TGTGCCAGCACCTACAGGGACAGGGTCCACGAGCAGTACTTC
>TRBV7-2|16|TRBJ2-5|.|.
CASSPSGKALPETQYF
TGTGCCAGCAGCCCCTCGGGGAAAGCACTACCAGAGACCCAGTACTTC
>TRBV7-6|15|TRBJ2-2|.|.
CASSLRDTNTGELFF
TGTGCCAGCAGCTTACGGGACACGAACACCGGGGAGCTGTTTTTT
>TRBV7-2|17|TRBJ1-6|.|few
CASSLGPRGSYNSPLHF
TGTGCCAGCAGCTTAGGTCCCAGAGGCTCCTATAATTCACCCCTCCACTTT
>TRBV7-9|17|TRBJ2-7|.|.
CASSLEGLGGLRYEQYF
TGTGCCAGCAGCTTAGAGGGGTTAGGGGGACTACGGTACGAGCAGTACTTC
>TRBV7-9|15|TRBJ2-1|.|.
CASSGGAGTYNEQFF
TGTGCCAGCAGCGGGGGGGCCGGAACCTACAATGAGCAGTTCTTC
>TRBV2|14|TRBJ1-1|.|.
CASSEWGENTEAFF
TGTGCCAGCAGTGAGTGGGGGGAGAACACTGAAGCTTTCTTT
>TRBV28|15|TRBJ2-7|.|.
CASSFPGQGAYEQYF
TGTGCCAGCAGTTTTCCGGGACAAGGAGCCTACGAGCAGTACTTC
>TRBV12-5|13|TRBJ2-5|.|.
CASGLSSQETQYF
TGTGCTAGTGGTTTATCTAGTCAAGAGACCCAGTACTTC
>TRBV5-4|14|TRBJ2-3|.|.
CASSLDAGTDTQYF
TGTGCCAGCAGCTTGGATGCGGGCACAGATACGCAGTATTTT
>TRBV5-4|17|TRBJ2-5|TRBD2|.
CASSFLLAGGLSETQYF
TGTGCCAGCAGCTTTTTACTAGCGGGGGGGCTCTCGGAGACCCAGTACTTC
>TRBV18|17|TRBJ1-5|TRBD1|.
CASSPGQGVWSNQPQHF
TGTGCCAGCTCACCGGGACAGGGGGTATGGAGCAATCAGCCCCAGCATTTT
>TRBV6-1|15|TRBJ2-1|.|.
CASEGSRGPYNEQFF
TGTGCCAGCGAGGGGTCGCGGGGACCCTACAATGAGCAGTTCTTC
>TRBV29-1|16|TRBJ2-1|TRBD1|.
CSVEGAGQGTYNEQFF
TGCAGCGTTGAAGGTGCGGGACAGGGAACTTACAATGAGCAGTTCTTC
>TRBV5-4|17|TRBJ2-2|.|few
CASSQGRQRAITGELFF
TGTGCCAGCAGCCAGGGCCGGCAGCGGGCGATAACCGGGGAGCTGTTTTTT
>TRBV5-1|16|TRBJ1-4|.|.
CASSLTKGGSNEKLFF
TGCGCCAGCAGCTTGACAAAAGGCGGATCTAATGAAAAACTGTTTTTT
>TRBV19|14|TRBJ2-1|.|once
CASSTGGQVNEQFF
TGTGCCAGTAGTACGGGGGGCCAGGTGAATGAGCAGTTCTTC
>TRBV7-3|15|TRBJ2-3|TRBD2|few
CASSSAGVFTDTQYF
TGTGCCAGCAGCTCTGCGGGGGTGTTCACAGATACGCAGTATTTT
>TRBV5-4|13|TRBJ2-1|.|.
CASSPQGAGEQFF
TGTGCCAGCAGCCCGCAAGGGGCTGGTGAGCAGTTCTTC
>TRBV5-1|17|TRBJ2-1|TRBD2|.
CASSLESGTISYNEQFF
TGCGCCAGCAGCTTGGAATCCGGGACTATCTCCTACAATGAGCAGTTCTTC
>TRBV6-6|15|TRBJ2-2|TRBD1|few
CASSRQGAGAGELFF
TGTGCCAGCAGTCGACAGGGGGCGGGTGCCGGGGAGCTGTTTTTT
>TRBV7-2|17|TRBJ1-6|TRBD1|.
CASSSHKGTGVNSPLHF
TGTGCCAGCAGCTCACATAAAGGGACAGGGGTAAATTCACCCCTCCACTTT
>TRBV7-9|17|TRBJ2-1|TRBD1|few
CASRLGWTGGINNEQFF
TGTGCCAGCAGGCTTGGATGGACAGGGGGTATTAACAATGAGCAGTTCTTC
>TRBV29-1|13|TRBJ1-2|.|.
CSVEPQGKYGYTF
TGCAGCGTTGAACCACAGGGCAAATATGGCTACACCTTC
>TRBV4-3|15|TRBJ1-2|.|.
CASSQDSGAGYGYTF
TGCGCCAGCAGCCAAGACTCAGGGGCTGGCTATGGCTACACCTTC
>TRBV30|14|TRBJ1-6|.|.
CAWSSIGEASPLHF
TGTGCCTGGAGTTCTATTGGGGAGGCTTCACCCCTCCACTTT
>TRBV5-1|15|TRBJ1-4|.|.
CASSPGGAVNEKLFF
TGCGCCAGCAGCCCGGGGGGGGCGGTTAATGAAAAACTGTTTTTT
>TRBV4-3|16|TRBJ1-2|.|.
CASSQDSSISGFGYTF
TGCGCCAGCAGCCAAGATTCCTCCATCTCGGGGTTTGGCTACACCTTC
>TRBV7-3|14|TRBJ2-5|.|.
CASSTGGGRETQYF
TGTGCCAGTAGCACAGGGGGGGGCCGGGAGACCCAGTACTTC
>TRBV4-1|14|TRBJ2-7|.|.
CASSRGDFPYEQYF
TGCGCCAGCAGCCGAGGTGACTTCCCCTACGAGCAGTACTTC
>TRBV14|16|TRBJ2-1|TRBD2|.
CASSQGGGRSYNEQFF
TGTGCCAGCAGCCAAGGCGGGGGGCGATCCTACAATGAGCAGTTCTTC
>TRBV20-1|11|TRBJ2-5|.|.
CSAIVIETQYF
TGCAGTGCTATTGTTATAGAGACCCAGTACTTC
>TRBV6-6|15|TRBJ2-1|TRBD2|.
CASSYGGGSYNEQFF
TGTGCCAGCAGTTATGGGGGGGGCTCCTACAATGAGCAGTTCTTC
>TRBV5-6|14|TRBJ2-7|.|.
CASSYYRSSYEQYF
TGTGCCAGCAGCTACTATAGGAGCTCCTACGAGCAGTACTTC
>TRBV6-5|14|TRBJ2-1|TRBD1|.
CASTRGTGNNEQFF
TGTGCCAGCACCCGGGGGACAGGGAACAATGAGCAGTTCTTC
>TRBV5-1|13|TRBJ2-7|.|few
CASSLAAHYEQYF
TGCGCCAGCAGCTTGGCAGCGCACTACGAGCAGTACTTC
>TRBV9|15|TRBJ1-1|TRBD1|.
CASSPSTGQNAEAFF
TGTGCCAGCAGCCCTTCGACAGGGCAGAACGCTGAAGCTTTCTTT
>TRBV19|18|TRBJ1-5|TRBD1|.
CASSKRTGGAVGNQPQHF
TGTGCCAGTAGTAAGAGGACAGGGGGCGCGGTGGGCAATCAGCCCCAGCATTTT
>TRBV15|13|TRBJ1-5|.|.
CATSRGINQPQHF
TGTGCCACCAGCAGAGGTATAAATCAGCCCCAGCATTTT
>TRBV9|13|TRBJ2-2|.|once
CASSVVRDGELFF
TGTGCCAGCAGCGTAGTGCGGGACGGGGAGCTGTTTTTT
>TRBV7-9|13|TRBJ2-7|.|.
CASSTDGAYEQYF
TGTGCCAGCAGCACGGACGGGGCCTACGAGCAGTACTTC
>TRBV4-3|14|TRBJ2-7|.|.
CASSQGQGTYEQYF
TGCGCCAGCAGCCAAGGGCAGGGAACCTACGAGCAGTACTTC
>TRBV7-3|13|TRBJ2-5|.|few
CASSLSQRETQYF
TGTGCCAGCAGCTTAAGTCAGAGGGAGACCCAGTACTTC
>TRBV7-9|15|TRBJ1-6|TRBD1|few
CASSLPRDSNSPLHF
TGTGCCAGCAGCTTGCCCCGGGACAGCAATTCACCCCTCCACTTT
>TRBV19|15|TRBJ1-1|TRBD1|.
CASSSRTGMNTEAFF
TGTGCCAGTAGTTCTCGGACAGGGATGAACACTGAAGCTTTCTTT
>TRBV7-9|15|TRBJ2-7|.|.
CASSHGQWSSYEQYF
TGTGCCAGCAGCCATGGACAGTGGAGCTCCTACGAGCAGTACTTC
>TRBV11-3|13|TRBJ1-2|.|few
CASSFGSGKGYTF
TGTGCCAGCAGCTTCGGCAGCGGGAAGGGCTACACCTTC
>TRBV9|18|TRBJ1-2|TRBD1|.
CASSGERDRGHPNYGYTF
TGTGCCAGCAGCGGGGAAAGGGACAGGGGACACCCTAACTATGGCTACACCTTC
>TRBV9|15|TRBJ2-7|TRBD2|.
CASSPTGTRRYEQYF
TGTGCCAGCAGCCCGACCGGGACTAGACGGTACGAGCAGTACTTC
>TRBV5-4|15|TRBJ1-1|TRBD1|.
CASSLLPGGRSEAFF
TGTGCCAGCAGCTTGCTTCCAGGGGGCAGGTCTGAAGCTTTCTTT
>TRBV11-3|14|TRBJ2-5|.|.
CASSLGGGQETQYF
TGTGCCAGCAGCTTAGGGGGCGGTCAAGAGACCCAGTACTTC
>TRBV25-1|16|TRBJ2-1|.|few
CASSGPRDSSYNEQFF
TGTGCCAGCAGTGGCCCACGGGACTCCTCCTACAATGAGCAGTTCTTC
>TRBV6-5|15|TRBJ2-7|TRBD1|few
CASSGDRGISYEQYF
TGTGCCAGCAGTGGTGACAGGGGGATTTCCTACGAGCAGTACTTC